This T cell receptor beta chain was recorded in a study of T-cell reconstitution after alpha-beta-depleted transplantation in children (dated by TCRdb to 2015 to 2016). Context from the whole study: Using TCR repertoire profiling, the study followed T-cell immune reconstitution in a quantitative way in children after TCRalphabeta/CD19-depleted allogeneic hematopoietic cell transplantation.

Sample treatment or condition, as interpreted from the label and publication: allogeneic hematopoietic cell transplantation with graft depleted of TCRalphabeta T cells and CD19 B cells. The children who served as transplant recipients had been given grafts of TCRalphabeta/CD19-depleted allogeneic hematopoietic cells. Ten or more counts support this clonotype. The antigen it binds to is not known. It has no much larger one-base neighbor in the sample; base qualities were not kept. Preparation of the library involved PCR. This sample was sequenced with an Illumina HiSeq 2500. Molecular barcoding was employed in the preparation of TCR libraries, with unique molecular identifiers being used to normalize TCRbeta repertoire quantification. TCRdb trimmed public reads at Q25 via fastp, called clones via MiXCR and kept in-frame beta chains. For every CDR3 protein sequence, its rows merge into one entry that carries the most common genes and DNA. This sample holds some 840,000 distinct CDR3 sequences; 16% were observed only once. The ten most abundant clones make up roughly 5% of the sample.

CDR1 and CDR2 were assigned from the germline V gene (reference sequence) as DFQATT and SNEGSKA. Including the terminal cysteine and phenylalanine, the CDR3 comprises 12 residues. The entry retains the CDR3 DNA only, 36 bases that are in frame from base 1. V is clipped by 4 bases and J by 2 bases, and the sequence between their germline boundaries is 7 bases long. General study outcomes and caveats: In some patients, high TCRbeta diversity at day 60 was attributed to recipient T cells and intrathymic progenitors that had survived conditioning. Over the following months the frequencies of hyperexpanded clones went down, and after one year T-cell counts and TCRbeta diversity were mostly credited to newly produced T cells. The apparently early recovery of alphabetaT-cell counts about two months after transplant reportedly depended on only several hundred rapidly expanded clones that came from non-depleted graft cells.

The rearranged segments are TRBV20-1 and TRBJ2-3; D gene: possibly TRBD1, on 5 matching bases. Here the sequenced sample was PBMCs, mostly from graft donor cells, taken 360 days after TCRalphabeta/CD19-depleted stem cell transplant. The TCR comes from a male patient aged 10 to 17 who had a stem cell transplant for acute lymphoblastic leukemia, so the T cells may come from the graft donor. The sequenced DNA: TGCAGTGCTACGGACAACACAGATACGCAGTATTTT. Protein translation: CSATDNTDTQYF.